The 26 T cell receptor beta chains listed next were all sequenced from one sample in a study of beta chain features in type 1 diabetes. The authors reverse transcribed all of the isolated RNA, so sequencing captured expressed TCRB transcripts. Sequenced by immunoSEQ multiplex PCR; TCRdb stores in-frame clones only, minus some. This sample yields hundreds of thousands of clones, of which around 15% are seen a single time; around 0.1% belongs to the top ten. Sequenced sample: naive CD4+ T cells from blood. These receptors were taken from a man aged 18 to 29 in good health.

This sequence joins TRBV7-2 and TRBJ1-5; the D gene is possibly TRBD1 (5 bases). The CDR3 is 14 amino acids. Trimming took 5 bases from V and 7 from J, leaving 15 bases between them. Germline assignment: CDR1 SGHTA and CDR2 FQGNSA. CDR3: CASSPGSRVQPQHF. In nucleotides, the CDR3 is TGTGCCAGCAGCCCCGGCTCCAGGGTCCAGCCCCAGCATTTT.

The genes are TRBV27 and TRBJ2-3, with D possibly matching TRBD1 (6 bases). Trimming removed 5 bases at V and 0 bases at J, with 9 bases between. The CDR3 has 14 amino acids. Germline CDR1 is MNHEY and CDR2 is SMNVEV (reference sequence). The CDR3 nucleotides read TGTGCCAGCAGTCTAGGACAGAGCACAGATACGCAGTATTTT. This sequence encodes CASSLGQSTDTQYF.

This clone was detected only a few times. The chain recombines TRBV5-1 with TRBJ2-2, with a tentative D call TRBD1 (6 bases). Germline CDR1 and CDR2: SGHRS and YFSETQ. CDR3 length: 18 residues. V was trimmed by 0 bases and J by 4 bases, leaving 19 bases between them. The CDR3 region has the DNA TGCGCCAGCAGCTTGGATGGTTGGAGGCAGGGGAGCACCGGGGAGCTGTTTTTT. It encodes CASSLDGWRQGSTGELFF. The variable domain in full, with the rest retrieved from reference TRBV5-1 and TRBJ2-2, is KAGVTQTPRYLIKTRGQQVTLSCSPISGHRSVSWYQQTPGQGLQFLFEYFSETQRNKGNFPGRFSGRQFSNSRSEMNVSTLELGDSALYLCASSLDGWRQGSTGELFFGEGSRLTVL.

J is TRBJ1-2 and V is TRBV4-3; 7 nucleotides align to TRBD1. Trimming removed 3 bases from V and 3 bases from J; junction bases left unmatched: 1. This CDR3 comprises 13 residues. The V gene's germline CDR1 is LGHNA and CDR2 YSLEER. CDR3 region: CASSHRGDYGYTF. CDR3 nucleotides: TGCGCCAGCAGCCACAGGGGGGACTATGGCTACACCTTC.

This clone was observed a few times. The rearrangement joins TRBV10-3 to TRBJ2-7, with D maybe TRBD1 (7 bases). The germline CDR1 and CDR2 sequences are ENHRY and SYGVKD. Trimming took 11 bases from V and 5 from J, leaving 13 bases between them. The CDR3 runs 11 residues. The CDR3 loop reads CAAGGFHEQYF. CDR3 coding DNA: TGTGCCGCAGGGGGGTTCCACGAGCAGTACTTC.

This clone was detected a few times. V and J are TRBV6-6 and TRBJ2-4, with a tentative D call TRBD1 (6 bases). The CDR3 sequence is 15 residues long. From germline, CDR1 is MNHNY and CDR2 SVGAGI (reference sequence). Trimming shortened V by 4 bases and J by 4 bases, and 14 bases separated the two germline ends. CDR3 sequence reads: CASSSRDITKNIQYF. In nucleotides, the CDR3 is TGTGCCAGCAGTTCCCGGGACATCACAAAAAACATTCAGTACTTC.

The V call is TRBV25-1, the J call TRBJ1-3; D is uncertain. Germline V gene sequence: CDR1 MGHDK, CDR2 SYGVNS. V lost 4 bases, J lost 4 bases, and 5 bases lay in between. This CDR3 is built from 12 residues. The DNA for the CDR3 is TGTGCCAGCAGTGCCCGGGGAAACACCATATATTTT. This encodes CASSARGNTIYF.

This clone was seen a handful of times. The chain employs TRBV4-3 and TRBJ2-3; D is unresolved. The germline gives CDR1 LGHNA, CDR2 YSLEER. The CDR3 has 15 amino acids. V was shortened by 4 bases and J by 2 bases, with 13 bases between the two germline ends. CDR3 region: CASSPQRAPTDTQYF. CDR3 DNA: TGCGCCAGCAGCCCCCAACGGGCCCCCACAGATACGCAGTATTTT.

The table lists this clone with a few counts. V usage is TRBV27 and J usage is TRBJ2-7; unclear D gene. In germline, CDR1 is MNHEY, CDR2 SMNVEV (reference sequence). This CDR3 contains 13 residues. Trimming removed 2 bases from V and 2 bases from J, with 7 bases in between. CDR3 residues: CASSLGRAYEQYF. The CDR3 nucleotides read TGTGCCAGCAGTTTAGGCCGGGCCTACGAGCAGTACTTC.

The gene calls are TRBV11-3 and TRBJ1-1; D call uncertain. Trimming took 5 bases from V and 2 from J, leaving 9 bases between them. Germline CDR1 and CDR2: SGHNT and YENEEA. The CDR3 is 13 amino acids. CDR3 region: CASSKGVNTEAFF. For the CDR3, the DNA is TGTGCCAGCAGCAAAGGAGTTAACACTGAAGCTTTCTTT.

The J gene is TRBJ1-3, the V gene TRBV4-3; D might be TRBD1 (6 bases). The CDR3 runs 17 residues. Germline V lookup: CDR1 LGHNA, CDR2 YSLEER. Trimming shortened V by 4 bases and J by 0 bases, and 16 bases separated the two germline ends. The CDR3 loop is CASSLRRGGGSGNTIYF. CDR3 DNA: TGCGCCAGCAGCCTCAGGCGGGGAGGGGGCTCTGGAAACACCATATATTTT.

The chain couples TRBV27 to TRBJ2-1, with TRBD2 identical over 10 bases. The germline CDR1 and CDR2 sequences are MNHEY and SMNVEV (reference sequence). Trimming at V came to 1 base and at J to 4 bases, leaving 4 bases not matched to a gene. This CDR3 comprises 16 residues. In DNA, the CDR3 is TGTGCCAGCAGTTTATATGGTAGCGGGGGGTACAATGAGCAGTTCTTC. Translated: CASSLYGSGGYNEQFF.

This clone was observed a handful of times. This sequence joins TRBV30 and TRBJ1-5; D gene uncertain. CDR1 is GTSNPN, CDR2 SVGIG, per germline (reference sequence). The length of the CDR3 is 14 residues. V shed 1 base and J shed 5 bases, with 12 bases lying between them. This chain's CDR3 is CAWSDLGPYQPQHF. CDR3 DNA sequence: TGTGCCTGGAGTGACCTAGGCCCTTATCAGCCCCAGCATTTT. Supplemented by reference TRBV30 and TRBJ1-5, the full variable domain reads SQTIHQWPATLVQPVGSPLSLECTVEGTSNPNLYWYRQAAGRGLQLLFYSVGIGQISSEVPQNLSASRPQDRQFILSSKKLLLSDSGFYLCAWSDLGPYQPQHFGDGTRLSIL.

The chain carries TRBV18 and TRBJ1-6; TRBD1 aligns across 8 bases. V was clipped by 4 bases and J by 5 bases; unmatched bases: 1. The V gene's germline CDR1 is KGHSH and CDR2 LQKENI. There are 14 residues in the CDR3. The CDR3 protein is CASSRQGNNSPLHF. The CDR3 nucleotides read TGTGCCAGCTCACGACAGGGGAATAATTCACCCCTCCACTTT.

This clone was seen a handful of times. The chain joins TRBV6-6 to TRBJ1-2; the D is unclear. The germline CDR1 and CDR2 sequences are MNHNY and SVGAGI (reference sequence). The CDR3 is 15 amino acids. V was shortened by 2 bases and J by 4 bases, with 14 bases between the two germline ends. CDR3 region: CASSYGLQMSYGYTF. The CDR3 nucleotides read TGTGCCAGCAGTTACGGTTTACAGATGTCCTATGGCTACACCTTC.

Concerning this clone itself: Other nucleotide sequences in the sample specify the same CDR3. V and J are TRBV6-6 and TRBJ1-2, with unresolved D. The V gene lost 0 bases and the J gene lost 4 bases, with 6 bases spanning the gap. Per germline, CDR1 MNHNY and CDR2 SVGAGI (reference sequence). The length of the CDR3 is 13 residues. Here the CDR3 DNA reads TGTGCCAGCAGTTACTCGGCCAGCTATGGCTACACCTTC. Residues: CASSYSASYGYTF.

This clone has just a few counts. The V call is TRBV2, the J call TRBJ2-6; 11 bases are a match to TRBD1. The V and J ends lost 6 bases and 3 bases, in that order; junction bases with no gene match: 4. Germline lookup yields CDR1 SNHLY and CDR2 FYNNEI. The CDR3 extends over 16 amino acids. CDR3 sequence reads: CASRRDRGSGANVLTF. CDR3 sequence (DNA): TGTGCCAGCAGACGGGACAGGGGGAGTGGGGCCAACGTCCTGACTTTC.

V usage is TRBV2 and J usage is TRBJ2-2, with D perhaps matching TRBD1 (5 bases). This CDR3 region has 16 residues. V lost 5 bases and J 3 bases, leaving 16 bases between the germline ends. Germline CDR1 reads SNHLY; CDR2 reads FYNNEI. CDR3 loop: CASSSSHRKDTGELFF. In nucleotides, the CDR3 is TGTGCCAGCAGTTCCTCCCACAGGAAGGACACCGGGGAGCTGTTTTTT.

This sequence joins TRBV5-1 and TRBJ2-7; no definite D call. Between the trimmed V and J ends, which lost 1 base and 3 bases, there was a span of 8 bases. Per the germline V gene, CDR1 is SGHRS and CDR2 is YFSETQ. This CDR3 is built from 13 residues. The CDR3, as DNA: TGCGCCAGCAGCTTGAGGGCAGACTACGAGCAGTACTTC. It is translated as CASSLRADYEQYF.

The CDR3 DNA reads TGTGCCAGCAGCTCGTCTGCGGGTCCGGGTGGCTACACCTTC. As protein: CASSSSAGPGGYTF. The chain carries TRBV7-9 and TRBJ1-2; D uncertain. There are 14 residues in the CDR3. Germline V gene data show CDR1 as SEHNR and CDR2 as FQNEAQ (reference sequence). V was shortened by 4 bases and J by 7 bases, with 16 bases between the two germline ends. Full variable domain (rest looked up from reference TRBV7-9 and TRBJ1-2): DTGVSQNPRHKITKRGQNVTFRCDPISEHNRLYWYRQTLGQGPEFLTYFQNEAQLEKSRLLSDRFSAERPKGSFSTLEIQRTEQGDSAMYLCASSSSAGPGGYTFGSGTRLTVV.

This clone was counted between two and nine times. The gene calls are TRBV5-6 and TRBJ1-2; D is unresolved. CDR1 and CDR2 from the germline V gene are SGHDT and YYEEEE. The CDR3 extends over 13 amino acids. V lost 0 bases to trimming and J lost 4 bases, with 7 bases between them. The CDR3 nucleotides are TGTGCCAGCAGCTTGGACCAGGTCTATGGCTACACCTTC. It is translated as CASSLDQVYGYTF.

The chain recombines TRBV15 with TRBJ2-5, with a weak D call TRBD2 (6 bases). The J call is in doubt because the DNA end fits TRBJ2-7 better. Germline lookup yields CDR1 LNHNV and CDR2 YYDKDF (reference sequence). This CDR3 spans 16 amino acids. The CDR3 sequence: CATSISVLGGSYEQYF. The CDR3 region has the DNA TGTGCCACCAGCATCTCCGTTCTGGGGGGCTCCTACGAGCAGTACTTC.

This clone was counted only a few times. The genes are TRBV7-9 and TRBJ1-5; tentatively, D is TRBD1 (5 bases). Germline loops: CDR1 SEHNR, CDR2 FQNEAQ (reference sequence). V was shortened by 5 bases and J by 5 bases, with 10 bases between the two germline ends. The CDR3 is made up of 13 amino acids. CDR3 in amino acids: CASSLAGDQPQHF. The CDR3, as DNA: TGTGCCAGCAGCCTGGCGGGGGATCAGCCCCAGCATTTT.

The CDR3 here is CASSLAGAGSTDTQYF. In DNA, the CDR3 is TGCGCCAGCAGCTTGGCCGGGGCGGGGAGTACAGATACGCAGTATTTT. V gene TRBV5-1 combines with J gene TRBJ2-3; D perhaps matches TRBD2 (6 bases). This CDR3 is built from 16 residues. Per the germline V gene, CDR1 is SGHRS and CDR2 is YFSETQ. Trimming took 0 bases from V and 3 from J, leaving 14 bases between them. Full variable domain (outside the CDR3, taken from reference TRBV5-1 and TRBJ2-3): KAGVTQTPRYLIKTRGQQVTLSCSPISGHRSVSWYQQTPGQGLQFLFEYFSETQRNKGNFPGRFSGRQFSNSRSEMNVSTLELGDSALYLCASSLAGAGSTDTQYFGPGTRLTVL.

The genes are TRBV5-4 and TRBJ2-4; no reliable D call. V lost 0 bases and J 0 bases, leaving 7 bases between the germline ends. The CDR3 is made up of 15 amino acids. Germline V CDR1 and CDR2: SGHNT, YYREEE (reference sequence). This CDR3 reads CASSLGPSAKNIQYF. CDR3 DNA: TGTGCCAGCAGCTTGGGGCCCTCAGCCAAAAACATTCAGTACTTC.

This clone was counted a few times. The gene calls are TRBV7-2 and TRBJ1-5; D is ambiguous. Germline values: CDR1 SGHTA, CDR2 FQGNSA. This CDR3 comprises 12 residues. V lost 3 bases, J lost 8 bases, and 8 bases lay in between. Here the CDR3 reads CASSFEREPQHF. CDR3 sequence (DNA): TGTGCCAGCAGCTTTGAACGTGAGCCCCAGCATTTT.